Following are 14 T cell receptor beta chains from one sample sequenced in a study of CD8 T cells in ankylosing spondylitis. TCRdb re-analysed the 5' RACE reads in MiXCR, keeping a single row per CDR3 protein. The top ten hold approximately 12% of the sample, which has about 130,000 distinct CDR3 sequences, around 7% seen once. The specimen sequenced was blood, either unsorted or a sorted T cell fraction (not recorded which). The receptors were sampled from a male donor with ankylosing spondylitis or in good health (not recorded which).

Ten or more counts support this clonotype. V is TRBV15 and J is TRBJ1-3; D remains ambiguous. The CDR3 extends over 17 amino acids. The V gene's germline CDR1 is LNHNV and CDR2 YYDKDF (reference sequence). V lost 0 bases and J lost 2, with 14 bases in between. The CDR3 sequence: CATSRDRRISPGNTIYF. DNA of the CDR3: TGTGCCACCAGCAGAGATCGGAGGATTTCGCCTGGAAACACCATATATTTT.

This clonotype was observed a few times. V is TRBV3-1 and J is TRBJ2-3; 8 bases are a match to TRBD2. This CDR3 is built from 16 residues. The J segment lost 4 bases and the V segment lost 11 bases, leaving 17 bases of the junction unmatched. Germline V gene sequence: CDR1 LGHDT, CDR2 YNNKEL (reference sequence). CDR3 residues: CASSPDGGVRADTQYF. CDR3 nucleotide sequence: TGTGCCTCCTCCCCCGACGGGGGGGTGCGCGCAGATACGCAGTATTTT.

The table lists this clonotype with many counts. V and J are TRBV7-9 and TRBJ2-2; 9 bases agree with TRBD2. Germline-derived CDR1 and CDR2 are SEHNR and FQNEAQ (reference sequence). The CDR3 sequence is 16 residues long. The junction had 8 bases not matched to a gene; V was cut back by 4 bases and J by 5 bases. CDR3 sequence: CASSSKNSGSTGELFF. In DNA, the CDR3 is TGTGCCAGCAGCTCAAAAAATAGCGGGAGTACCGGGGAGCTGTTTTTT.

This clonotype occurred many times. The CDR3 DNA sequence: TGTGCCAGCAGCTTAGCCCAGGGACAGCATAATGAAAAACTGTTTTTT. It encodes CASSLAQGQHNEKLFF. The chain recombines TRBV7-9 with TRBJ1-4, with 7 bases that match TRBD1. The CDR3 spans 16 residues. Looked up from germline, CDR1 is SEHNR and CDR2 is FQNEAQ (reference sequence). Losses at the gene ends were 0 bases for V and 4 bases for J; bases not matched to a gene: 5.

This clonotype has ten or more counts. This chain joins TRBV9 and TRBJ2-6, with D perhaps assigned TRBD1 or TRBD2 (5 bases each). V lost 6 bases, J lost 0 bases, and 19 bases lay in between. CDR1 SGDLS and CDR2 YYNGEE come from the germline V gene. The CDR3 totals 18 residues. CDR3 region: CASNDSPGRDSGANVLTF. The CDR3 DNA reads TGTGCCAGCAACGATTCCCCGGGACGGGACTCTGGGGCCAACGTCCTGACTTTC. Variable domain in full (rest from reference TRBV9 and TRBJ2-6): DSGVTQTPKHLITATGQRVTLRCSPRSGDLSVYWYQQSLDQGLQFLIQYYNGEERAKGNILERFSAQQFPDLHSELNLSSLELGDSALYFCASNDSPGRDSGANVLTFGAGSRLTVL.

This clonotype came up many times. The V gene is TRBV5-1, the J gene TRBJ1-6; possible D gene TRBD1, 6 bases. Trimming removed 3 bases from V and 0 bases from J, with 13 bases in between. CDR3 length: 17 amino acids. Germline V gene data show CDR1 as SGHRS and CDR2 as YFSETQ. CDR3 in amino acids: CASSSRTASSYNSPLHF. DNA of the CDR3: TGCGCCAGCAGCTCCCGGACAGCGAGCTCCTATAATTCACCCCTCCACTTT.

This clonotype has at least ten counts. This chain uses TRBV4-2 with TRBJ2-1; no firm D call. Trimming left V 4 bases short and J 16 bases short, with 17 bases between. CDR1 is LGHNA and CDR2 is YNFKEQ in the germline V gene. This CDR3 contains 12 residues. The CDR3 sequence is CASSPSKSIQFF. CDR3 DNA sequence: TGTGCCAGCAGCCCCTCTAAGAGCATTCAATTCTTC.

At least ten counts were recorded for this clonotype. This chain links TRBV5-5 with TRBJ2-2, with TRBD1 matching over 10 bases. This CDR3 has 15 amino acids. Germline-derived CDR1 and CDR2 are SGHKS and YYEKEE (reference sequence). The V and J ends lost 4 bases and 4 bases, in that order; junction bases with no gene match: 4. The CDR3 nucleotides are TGTGCCAGCAGCCCCGGGACAGGGGCCACCGGGGAGCTGTTTTTT. Amino acid sequence: CASSPGTGATGELFF. The whole variable domain, filled in from reference TRBV5-5 and TRBJ2-2, reads DAGVTQSPTHLIKTRGQQVTLRCSPISGHKSVSWYQQVLGQGPQFIFQYYEKEERGRGNFPDRFSARQFPNYSSELNVNALLLGDSALYLCASSPGTGATGELFFGEGSRLTVL.

In this sample, this clonotype turned up many times. The chain carries TRBV20-1 and TRBJ2-7, with D perhaps TRBD2 (6 bases). V was cut by 3 bases and J by 0 bases, with 9 bases left in between. CDR3 length: 13 amino acids. Germline assignment: CDR1 DFQATT and CDR2 SNEGSKA (reference sequence). The CDR3 DNA follows: TGCAGTGCTAGCGGGGGATACTCCTACGAGCAGTACTTC. Protein: CSASGGYSYEQYF.

This clonotype was seen only a few times. The V and J genes are TRBV7-9 and TRBJ2-7, with TRBD1 matching 10 bases. V lost 3 bases to trimming and J lost 2 bases; unmatched junction nucleotides: 4. Germline V CDR1 and CDR2: SEHNR, FQNEAQ (reference sequence). The CDR3 runs to 15 residues. The CDR3 loop reads CASSLGQGTAYEQYF. The CDR3 bases are TGTGCCAGCAGCTTGGGACAGGGGACAGCCTACGAGCAGTACTTC.

This clonotype was counted ten times or more. The chain couples TRBV25-1 to TRBJ2-5; 7 positions match TRBD2. Germline assignment: CDR1 MGHDK and CDR2 SYGVNS. The ends lost 2 bases at V and 5 bases at J; junction bases unmatched: 11. This CDR3 contains 16 residues. The CDR3 DNA reads as TGTGCCAGCAGTGAACCCCTCGGGGGGATCTTGGAGACCCAGTACTTC. It codes for CASSEPLGGILETQYF.

This clonotype has ten or more counts. The chain uses TRBV7-9 and TRBJ2-1; the D is unclear. The germline V gene encodes CDR1 SEHNR and CDR2 FQNEAQ (reference sequence). CDR3 length: 16 amino acids. V gave up 1 base and J gave up 10 bases, with 20 bases separating them. CDR3 sequence (DNA): TGTGCCAGCAGCTTAGGAGATATGGAGTTAACCTTCGAGCAGTTCTTC. Encoded protein: CASSLGDMELTFEQFF. The full variable domain, completed using reference TRBV7-9 and TRBJ2-1, is DTGVSQNPRHKITKRGQNVTFRCDPISEHNRLYWYRQTLGQGPEFLTYFQNEAQLEKSRLLSDRFSAERPKGSFSTLEIQRTEQGDSAMYLCASSLGDMELTFEQFFGPGTRLTVL.

This clonotype was seen ten or more times. This chain links TRBV7-3 with TRBJ2-5; 11 bases match TRBD2. The CDR3 covers 15 residues. The trim removed 4 bases at V and 5 bases at J, leaving 6 bases unmatched. Per the germline V gene, CDR1 is SGHTA and CDR2 is FQGTGA. This CDR3 reads CASSSFSGRVETQYF. In nucleotides, the CDR3 is TGTGCCAGCAGCTCCTTTAGCGGGAGGGTGGAGACCCAGTACTTC. Complete variable domain (other parts from reference TRBV7-3 and TRBJ2-5): GAGVSQTPSNKVTEKGKYVELRCDPISGHTALYWYRQSLGQGPEFLIYFQGTGAADDSGLPNDRFFAVRPEGSVSTLKIQRTERGDSAVYLCASSSFSGRVETQYFGPGTRLLVL.

This clonotype was seen ten or more times. The chain employs TRBV3-1 and TRBJ2-1; 10 positions agree with TRBD2. CDR1 is LGHDT, CDR2 YNNKEL, per germline (reference sequence). V gave up 2 bases and J gave up 4 bases; unmatched junction bases: 11. The CDR3 contains 18 residues. The CDR3 DNA reads as TGTGCCAGCAGCCAATTAAAGTCAAGGACTAGCGGTTACAATGAGCAGTTCTTC. This sequence encodes CASSQLKSRTSGYNEQFF.